This TCR beta chain was retrieved from a study of metastatic and nonmetastatic thyroid tumors. Study details: A comparison of repertoires was made across blood and tumor or nodule tissue from malignant and benign thyroid patients.

CDR1 and CDR2 (germline): DFQATT, SNEGSKA (reference sequence). The length of the CDR3 is 15 residues. V was shortened by 0 bases and J by 2 bases, with 11 bases between the two germline ends. No patient received treatment before thyroid surgery. Using MiXCR, TCRdb re-called clones from the PCR reads. The sample consists of 25,000 to 30,000 clones, 4% to 5% of them appearing once. The sample holds many counts of this clone. The TCR was taken from a female donor with papillary thyroid cancer or a benign thyroid nodule (not recorded which). Some clones in this sample may be carry-over from other donors' samples. Input material: blood. The chain recombines TRBV20-1 with TRBJ2-1; D is ambiguous. CDR3 amino acids: CSARDKRFTYNEQFF. The CDR3 DNA is TGCAGTGCTAGAGATAAGAGATTCACCTACAATGAGCAGTTCTTC.